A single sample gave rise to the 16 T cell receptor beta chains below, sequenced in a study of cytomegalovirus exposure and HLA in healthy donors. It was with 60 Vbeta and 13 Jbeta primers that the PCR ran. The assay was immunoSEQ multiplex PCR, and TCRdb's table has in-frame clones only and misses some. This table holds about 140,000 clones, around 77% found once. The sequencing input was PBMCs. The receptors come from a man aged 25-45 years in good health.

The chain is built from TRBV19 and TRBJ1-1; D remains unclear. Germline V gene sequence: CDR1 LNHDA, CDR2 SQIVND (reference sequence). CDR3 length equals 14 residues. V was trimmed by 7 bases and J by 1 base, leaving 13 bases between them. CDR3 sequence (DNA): TGTGCCAGTACGATCCTCCCAGGGAACACTGAAGCTTTCTTT. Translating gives CASTILPGNTEAFF.

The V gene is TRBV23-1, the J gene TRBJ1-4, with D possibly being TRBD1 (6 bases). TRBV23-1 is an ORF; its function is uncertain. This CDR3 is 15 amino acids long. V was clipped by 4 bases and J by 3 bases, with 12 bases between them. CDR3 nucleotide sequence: TGCGCCAGCAGTCGAATGGGGGCGGCTAATGAAAAACTGTTTTTT. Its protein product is CASSRMGAANEKLFF.

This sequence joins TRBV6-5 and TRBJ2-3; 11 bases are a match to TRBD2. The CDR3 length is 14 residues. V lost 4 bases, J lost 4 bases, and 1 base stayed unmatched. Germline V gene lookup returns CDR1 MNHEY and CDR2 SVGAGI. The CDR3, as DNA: TGTGCCAGCAGTTGGACTAGCGGGTCAGATACGCAGTATTTT. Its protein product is CASSWTSGSDTQYF.

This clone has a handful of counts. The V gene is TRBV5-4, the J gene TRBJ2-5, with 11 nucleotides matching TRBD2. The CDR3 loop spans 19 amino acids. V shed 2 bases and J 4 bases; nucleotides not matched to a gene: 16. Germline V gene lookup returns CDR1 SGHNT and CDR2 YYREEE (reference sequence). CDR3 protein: CASSFPPGSGRVPPETQYF. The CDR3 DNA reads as TGTGCCAGCAGCTTCCCCCCCGGTAGCGGGAGGGTACCCCCAGAGACCCAGTACTTC.

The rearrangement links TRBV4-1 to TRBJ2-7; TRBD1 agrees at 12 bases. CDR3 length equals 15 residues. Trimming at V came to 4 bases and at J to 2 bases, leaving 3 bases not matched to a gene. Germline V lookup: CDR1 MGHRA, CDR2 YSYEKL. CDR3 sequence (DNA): TGCGCCAGCAGCCCCGGGACAGGGGGCACCTACGAGCAGTACTTC. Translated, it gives CASSPGTGGTYEQYF.

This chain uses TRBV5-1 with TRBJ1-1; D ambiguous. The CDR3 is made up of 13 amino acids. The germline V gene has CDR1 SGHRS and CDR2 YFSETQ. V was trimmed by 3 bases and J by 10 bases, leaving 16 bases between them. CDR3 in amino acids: CASSWAPTGGAFF. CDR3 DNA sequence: TGCGCCAGCAGCTGGGCCCCCACCGGAGGAGCTTTCTTT.

CDR3 bases: TGTGCCAGCATGACCGACCGGACACCGTCTAGAGAGCAGTACTTC. Translating gives CASMTDRTPSREQYF. V and J are TRBV2 and TRBJ2-7, with D possibly being TRBD1 (5 bases). The CDR3 runs to 15 residues. From germline, CDR1 is SNHLY and CDR2 FYNNEI. Trimming shortened V by 7 bases and J by 7 bases, and 23 bases separated the two germline ends.

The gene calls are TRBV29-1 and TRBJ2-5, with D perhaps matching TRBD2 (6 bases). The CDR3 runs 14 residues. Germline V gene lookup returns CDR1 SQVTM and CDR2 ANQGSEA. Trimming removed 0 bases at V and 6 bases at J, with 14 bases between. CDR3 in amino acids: CSVEERASAKTQYF. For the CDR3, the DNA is TGCAGCGTTGAAGAGCGGGCTAGCGCCAAGACCCAGTACTTC.

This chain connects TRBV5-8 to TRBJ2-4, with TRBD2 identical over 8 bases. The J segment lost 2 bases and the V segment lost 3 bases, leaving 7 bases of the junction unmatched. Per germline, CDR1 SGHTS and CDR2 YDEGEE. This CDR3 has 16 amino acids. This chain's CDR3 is CASSWGRGGTKNIQYF. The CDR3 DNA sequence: TGTGCCAGCAGCTGGGGTCGGGGGGGGACCAAAAACATTCAGTACTTC.

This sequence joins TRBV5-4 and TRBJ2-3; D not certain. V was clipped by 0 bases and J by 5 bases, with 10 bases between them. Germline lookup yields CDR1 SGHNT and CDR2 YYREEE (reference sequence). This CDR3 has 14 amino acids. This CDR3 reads CASSLVSRKDTQYF. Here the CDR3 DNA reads TGTGCCAGCAGCTTGGTGAGCAGGAAAGATACGCAGTATTTT.

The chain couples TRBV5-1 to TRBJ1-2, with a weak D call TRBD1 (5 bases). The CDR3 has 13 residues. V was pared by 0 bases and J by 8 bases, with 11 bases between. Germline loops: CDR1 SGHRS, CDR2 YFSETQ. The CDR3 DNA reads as TGCGCCAGCAGCTTGGAAGGACAAGGAGGCTACACCTTC. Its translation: CASSLEGQGGYTF.

The CDR3 sequence is CASSAGASRAYEQYF. The DNA of the CDR3 is TGTGCCAGCAGTGCAGGGGCTAGCCGAGCCTACGAGCAGTACTTC. The chain recombines TRBV27 with TRBJ2-7; maybe TRBD1 (6 bases). V was shortened by 5 bases and J by 2 bases, with 16 bases between the two germline ends. Per the germline V gene, CDR1 is MNHEY and CDR2 is SMNVEV (reference sequence). CDR3 length equals 15 residues.

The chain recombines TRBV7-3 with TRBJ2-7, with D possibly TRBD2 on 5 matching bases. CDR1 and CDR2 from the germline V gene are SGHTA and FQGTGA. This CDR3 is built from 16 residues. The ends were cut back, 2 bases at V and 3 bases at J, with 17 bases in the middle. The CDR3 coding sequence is TGTGCCAGCAGCTTATCCCCGAGGGATCGGGGCTACGAGCAGTACTTC. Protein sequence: CASSLSPRDRGYEQYF.

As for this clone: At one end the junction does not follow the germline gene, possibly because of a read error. CDR3 sequence reads: CSSSWPGLAYTF. The CDR3 bases are TGTTCCAGCAGCTGGCCCGGGTTGGCCTACACCTTC. J is TRBJ1-2 and V is TRBV7-9; D is uncertain. The CDR3 loop spans 12 amino acids. CDR1 is SEHNR, CDR2 FQNEAQ, per germline (reference sequence).

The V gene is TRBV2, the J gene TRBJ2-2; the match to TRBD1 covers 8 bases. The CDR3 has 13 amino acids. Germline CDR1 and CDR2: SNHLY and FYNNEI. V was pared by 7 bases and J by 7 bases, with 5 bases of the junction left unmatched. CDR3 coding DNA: TGTGCCAGCATCGACAGGGGTGGCGGGGAGCTGTTTTTT. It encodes CASIDRGGGELFF.

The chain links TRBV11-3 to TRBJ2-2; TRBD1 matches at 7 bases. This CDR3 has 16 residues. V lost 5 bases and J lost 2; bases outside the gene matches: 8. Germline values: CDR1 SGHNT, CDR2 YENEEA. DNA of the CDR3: TGTGCCAGCAGCCGTAGGGGGCAGTTCAACACCGGGGAGCTGTTTTTT. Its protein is CASSRRGQFNTGELFF.